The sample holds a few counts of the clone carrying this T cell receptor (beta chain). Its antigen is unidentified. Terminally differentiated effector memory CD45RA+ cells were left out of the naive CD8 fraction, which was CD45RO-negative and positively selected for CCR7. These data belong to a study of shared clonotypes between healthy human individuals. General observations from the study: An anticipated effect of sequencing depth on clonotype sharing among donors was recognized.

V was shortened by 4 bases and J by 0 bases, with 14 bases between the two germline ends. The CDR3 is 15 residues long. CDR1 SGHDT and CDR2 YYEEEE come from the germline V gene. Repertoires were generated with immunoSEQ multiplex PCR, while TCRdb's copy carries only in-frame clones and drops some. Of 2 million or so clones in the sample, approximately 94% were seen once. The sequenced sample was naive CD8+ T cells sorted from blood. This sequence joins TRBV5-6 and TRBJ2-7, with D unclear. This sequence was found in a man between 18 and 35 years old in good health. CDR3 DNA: TGTGCCAGCAGCCCACAGACTCCCAGCTCCTACGAGCAGTACTTC. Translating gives CASSPQTPSSYEQYF.